This entry is about one T cell receptor (beta chain). Its antigen is currently not known. Five KLR/GPR56-defined CD4+ populations were enriched by fluorescence-activated cell sorting before TCRbeta sequencing. To test a linear memory differentiation pathway, the researchers sequenced TCRbeta repertoires from five CD4+ T-cell subsets that were defined by expression of KLRB1, KLRG1, GPR56 and KLRF1. TCR-sequenced cells came from peripheral blood of healthy control individuals, reported as five donors in the TCRbeta analysis figure. The researchers collected heparinized peripheral blood and processed every sample within one hour of retrieval. Blood was diluted 1:2 in PBS, and peripheral blood mononuclear cells were then isolated from the diluted blood at room temperature by Biocoll density gradient centrifugation. Before flow sorting, CD4+ T cells were magnetically enriched from freshly isolated PBMCs using anti-CD4 MicroBeads. A BD FACSAria II was used to sort CD4+ T cells, enriched from the PBMCs of healthy donors, according to marker expression. For surface staining, the researchers used Miltenyi Biotec antibodies: anti-KLRB1 clone 191B8, anti-KLRF1 clone 4A4.D10 and anti-KLRG1 clone REA261.

These reads were obtained on an Illumina HiSeq 2500. The recombined TCRbeta locus was amplified by a previously published PCR protocol to build sequencing libraries. Turning to the authors' computational methods: Reads whose average quality score was below 30 were removed, and the reads that remained were processed with IMSEQ. Each clonotype was defined by Vbeta gene, Jbeta gene and CDR3 amino acid sequence. To quantify how much the repertoires of different populations overlapped, the Morisita-Horn index was computed on the top 100 expanded clones. Renyi diversity profiles calculated on the top 100 expanded clones were used to evaluate clonal diversity. The reads, reprocessed by TCRdb, yield one row per CDR3 protein sequence and no DNA. The V and J calls were determined by TCRdb, not by the authors. The table kept for this sample lists approximately 2,500 distinct CDR3 sequences. The ten largest clones take up roughly 4% of the sample.

This sample is drawn from a study of GPR56 and killer-like receptors on CD4 memory cells (dated by TCRdb to 2018 to 2020). Study-level background: It was proposed in the study that human CD4+ memory T-cell differentiation and cytokine production potential are marked by progressive acquisition of KLRB1, KLRG1, GPR56 and then KLRF1. The healthy blood donors were described in the study as age-matched to the liver disease patients, whose median age was nearly 70 years. What the work shows at the level of the full study, not this receptor alone: Clones dominating late populations 4 and 5 were also found in early populations 1 and 2, which the authors took as evidence for linear differentiation. TCR repertoire overlap was especially strong between late populations 4 and 5, and population 3 also partly overlapped. Diversity and similarity analyses were restricted to the 100 most expanded clones per population rather than full repertoires. Low clonal frequency was observed in the marker-negative population, and a progressive increase in clonal frequency, with a corresponding decrease in TCRbeta diversity, was observed along the proposed pathway.

Reading from cysteine to phenylalanine, the CDR3 counts 16 amino acids. No DNA sequence is on record. As encoded in the germline V gene, CDR1 is MNHNS while CDR2 is SASEGT. The material sequenced was memory CD4+ T cells from blood. The sequence was collected from a human donor in good health. This chain is built from TRBV6-1 and TRBJ1-5; there is no DNA to check the TCRdb D call of TRBD1. The encoded CDR3 is CASRDSGGASGQPQHF.